This T cell receptor beta chain was documented in a study of siplizumab effects on memory and regulatory T cells. The CDR3 extends over 13 amino acids. The germline V gene has CDR1 SGDLS and CDR2 YYNGEE. V was shortened by 4 bases and J by 7 bases, with 14 bases between the two germline ends. Assay used: immunoSEQ multiplex PCR; TCRdb lists only in-frame clones, some missing. The sample carries 70,000 to 100,000 clones, 96% recorded once. This receptor was obtained from a human donor in good health. V and J are TRBV9 and TRBJ1-1, with D tentatively TRBD1 (5 bases). Sequenced material: naive CD4+ T cells sorted from blood. The CDR3 sequence: CASSKEGYFEAFF. DNA for the CDR3: TGTGCCAGCAGCAAAGAGGGGTACTTTGAAGCTTTCTTT. The full variable domain, completed using reference TRBV9 and TRBJ1-1, is DSGVTQTPKHLITATGQRVTLRCSPRSGDLSVYWYQQSLDQGLQFLIQYYNGEERAKGNILERFSAQQFPDLHSELNLSSLELGDSALYFCASSKEGYFEAFFGQGTRLTVV.